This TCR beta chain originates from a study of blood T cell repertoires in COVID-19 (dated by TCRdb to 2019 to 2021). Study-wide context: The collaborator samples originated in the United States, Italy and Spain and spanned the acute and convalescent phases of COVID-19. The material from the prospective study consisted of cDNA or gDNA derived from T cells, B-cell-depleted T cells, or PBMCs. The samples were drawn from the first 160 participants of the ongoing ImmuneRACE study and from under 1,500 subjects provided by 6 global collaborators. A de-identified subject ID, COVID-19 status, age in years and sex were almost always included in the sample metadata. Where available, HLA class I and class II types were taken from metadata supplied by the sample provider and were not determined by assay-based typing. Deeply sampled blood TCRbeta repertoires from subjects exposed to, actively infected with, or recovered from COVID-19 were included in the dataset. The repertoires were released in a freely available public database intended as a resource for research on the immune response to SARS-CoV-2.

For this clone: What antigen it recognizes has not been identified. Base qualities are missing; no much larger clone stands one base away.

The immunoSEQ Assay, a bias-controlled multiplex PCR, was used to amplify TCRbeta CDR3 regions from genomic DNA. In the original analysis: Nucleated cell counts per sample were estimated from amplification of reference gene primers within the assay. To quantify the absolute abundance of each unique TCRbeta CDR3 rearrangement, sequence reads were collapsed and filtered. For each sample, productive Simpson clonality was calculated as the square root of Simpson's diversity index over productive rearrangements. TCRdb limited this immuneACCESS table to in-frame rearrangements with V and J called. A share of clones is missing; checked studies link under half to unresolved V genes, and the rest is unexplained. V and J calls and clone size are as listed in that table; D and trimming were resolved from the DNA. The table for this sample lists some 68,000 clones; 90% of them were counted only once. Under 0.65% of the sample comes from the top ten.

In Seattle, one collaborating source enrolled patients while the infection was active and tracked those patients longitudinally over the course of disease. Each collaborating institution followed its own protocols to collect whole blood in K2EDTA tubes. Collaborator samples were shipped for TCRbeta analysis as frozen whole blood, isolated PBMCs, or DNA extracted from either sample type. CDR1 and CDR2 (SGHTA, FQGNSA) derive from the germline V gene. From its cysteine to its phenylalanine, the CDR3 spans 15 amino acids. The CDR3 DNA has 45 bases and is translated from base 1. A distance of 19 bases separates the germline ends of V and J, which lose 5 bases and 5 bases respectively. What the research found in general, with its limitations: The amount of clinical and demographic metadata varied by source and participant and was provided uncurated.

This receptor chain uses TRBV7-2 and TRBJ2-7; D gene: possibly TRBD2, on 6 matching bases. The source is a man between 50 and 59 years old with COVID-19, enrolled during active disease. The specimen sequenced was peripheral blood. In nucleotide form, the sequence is TGTGCCAGCAGCACTAGCTCCGGGACTCCTAACGAGCAGTACTTC. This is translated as CASSTSSGTPNEQYF.